Listed below are T cell receptor beta chains from one sample, sequenced in a study of cytomegalovirus exposure and HLA in healthy donors. Assay used: immunoSEQ multiplex PCR; TCRdb lists only in-frame clones, some missing. The sample records about 160,000 clones, about 80% being singletons. Material: PBMCs. Receptor source: a woman between 45 and 65 years old in good health and CMV-seronegative. CDR3s include the opening cysteine and the closing phenylalanine or tryptophan. The D gene is left open where the match is weak. Not all rows give a size; the values are once, few, many and, for expanded clones, a class.

>.|TRBV5-6|14|TRBJ1-5|few
CASSFGRSNQPQHF
TGTGCCAGCAGCTTTGGGCGTAGCAATCAGCCCCAGCATTTT
>TRBD2|TRBV2|15|TRBJ2-2|.
CASSRGGPNTGELFF
TGTGCCAGCAGCCGCGGGGGACCCAACACCGGGGAGCTGTTTTTT
>TRBD1|TRBV7-6|17|TRBJ1-6|.
CASSLGAGQGRDSPLHF
TGTGCCAGCAGCTTAGGAGCGGGACAGGGACGAGATTCACCCCTCCACTTT
>TRBD2|TRBV11-2|15|TRBJ2-5|.
CASSFSGGDRETQYF
TGTGCCAGCAGTTTTAGCGGGGGTGATAGGGAGACCCAGTACTTC
>TRBD1|TRBV27|16|TRBJ1-4|few
CASSLSRRGQVEKLFF
TGTGCCAGCAGTTTATCGCGGAGGGGACAGGTTGAAAAACTGTTTTTT
>.|TRBV7-2|14|TRBJ2-2|.
CASHERIYTGELFF
TGTGCCAGTCATGAGCGGATTTACACCGGGGAGCTGTTTTTT
>TRBD2|TRBV7-3|15|TRBJ2-1|.
CASSPRLAGDNEQFF
TGTGCCAGCAGCCCGCGACTAGCGGGAGACAATGAGCAGTTCTTC
>.|TRBV11-2|14|TRBJ2-1|.
CASSLGTAYNEQFF
TGTGCCAGCAGCTTAGGGACAGCCTACAATGAGCAGTTCTTC
>.|TRBV29-1|13|TRBJ1-1|.
CSVGNRQNTEAFF
TGCAGCGTTGGTAACAGACAGAACACTGAAGCTTTCTTT
>.|TRBV9|14|TRBJ1-5|.
CASSGPPGSGSQHF
TGTGCCAGCAGCGGGCCTCCGGGGTCTGGTTCCCAGCATTTT
>TRBD1|TRBV28|12|TRBJ1-1|.
CASRGMNTEAFF
TGTGCCTCCAGGGGGATGAACACTGAAGCTTTCTTT
>.|TRBV10-3|15|TRBJ2-7|.
CAISESFGRGDEQYF
TGTGCCATCAGTGAGTCGTTTGGCAGGGGCGACGAGCAGTACTTC
>.|TRBV27|16|TRBJ2-2|.
CASSLSTPAATGELFF
TGTGCCAGCAGTTTATCGACCCCAGCGGCCACCGGGGAGCTGTTTTTT
>.|TRBV7-9|16|TRBJ1-1|.
CASSLPRGGLNTEAFF
TGTGCCAGCAGCTTGCCACGGGGGGGTCTGAACACTGAAGCTTTCTTT
>TRBD1|TRBV28|15|TRBJ1-2|.
CASSLFQGAIYGYTF
TGTGCCAGCAGTTTATTCCAGGGGGCGATCTATGGCTACACCTTC
>TRBD1|TRBV28|14|TRBJ2-7|.
CASSSGQPPGEQYF
TGTGCCAGCAGTTCGGGACAGCCTCCCGGCGAGCAGTACTTC
>TRBD1|TRBV14|15|TRBJ2-1|once
CASSPRDRGFNEQFF
TGTGCCAGCAGCCCCCGGGACAGGGGGTTCAATGAGCAGTTCTTC
>.|TRBV7-9|15|TRBJ2-1|once
CASSGGQSSYNEQFF
TGTGCCAGCAGCGGTGGACAGAGCTCCTACAATGAGCAGTTCTTC
>TRBD1|TRBV7-2|17|TRBJ2-7|once
CASSLLGQATTFYEQYF
TGTGCCAGCAGCTTACTGGGACAGGCAACAACCTTCTACGAGCAGTACTTC
>TRBD1|TRBV7-2|14|TRBJ1-6|.
CASSLDRGQSPLHF
TGTGCCAGCAGTTTGGACAGGGGGCAATCACCCCTCCACTTT
>.|TRBV7-2|14|TRBJ1-2|.
CASSSRGSSHGYTF
TGTGCCAGCAGCTCGAGGGGGTCTTCGCATGGCTACACCTTC
>.|TRBV11-2|13|TRBJ1-1|.
CASSLKGQNEAFF
TGTGCCAGCAGCTTAAAGGGGCAAAATGAAGCTTTCTTT
>TRBD1|TRBV6-6|15|TRBJ2-2|.
CASSPDRGFTGELFF
TGTGCCAGCAGTCCGGACAGGGGCTTCACCGGGGAGCTGTTTTTT
>TRBD1|TRBV4-3|16|TRBJ2-1|.
CASSQGYRIGGHEQFF
TGCGCCAGCAGCCAGGGTTACAGGATAGGGGGCCATGAGCAGTTCTTC
>.|TRBV5-1|15|TRBJ1-5|.
CASSPGGGRDQPQHF
TGCGCCAGCAGCCCGGGGGGAGGGAGGGATCAGCCCCAGCATTTT
>.|TRBV4-2|17|TRBJ2-1|.
CASSQRVASSSYNEQFF
TGTGCCAGCAGCCAAAGAGTAGCCTCGAGCTCCTACAATGAGCAGTTCTTC
>.|TRBV2|11|TRBJ1-1|.
CASSTDTEAFF
TGTGCCAGCAGCACAGACACTGAAGCTTTCTTT
>TRBD1|TRBV19|15|TRBJ2-1|few
CASSIGAGGWNEQFF
TGTGCCAGTAGTATCGGGGCAGGGGGTTGGAATGAGCAGTTCTTC
>.|TRBV2|15|TRBJ1-3|.
CASRRGDHSGNTIYF
TGTGCCAGCAGAAGGGGTGACCACTCTGGAAACACCATATATTTT
>.|TRBV9|12|TRBJ1-2|.
CASGQVDYGYTF
TGTGCCAGCGGGCAGGTAGACTATGGCTACACCTTC
>.|TRBV6-5|15|TRBJ1-6|once
CASSYSYREDSPLHF
TGTGCCAGCAGTTACTCGTACAGGGAAGATTCACCCCTCCACTTT
>.|TRBV10-1|15|TRBJ2-5|once
CASSGGNAIQETQYF
TGCGCCAGCAGTGGGGGCAATGCCATCCAAGAGACCCAGTACTTC
>TRBD1|TRBV10-1|15|TRBJ2-7|.
CASSESTGVDYEQYF
TGCGCCAGCAGTGAGTCGACAGGGGTGGACTACGAGCAGTACTTC
>TRBD1|TRBV29-1|13|TRBJ1-3|.
CSAGQGERNTIYF
TGCAGCGCCGGACAGGGTGAAAGAAACACCATATATTTT
>.|TRBV12-5|13|TRBJ2-2|.
CASGTGYTGELFF
TGTGCTAGTGGTACAGGGTACACCGGGGAGCTGTTTTTT
>.|TRBV11-2|13|TRBJ2-7|.
CASSLSTVYEQYF
TGTGCCAGCAGCTTATCGACAGTCTACGAGCAGTACTTC
>.|TRBV28|14|TRBJ2-7|.
CASSFLQGTYEQYF
TGTGCCAGCAGTTTTCTGCAGGGAACCTACGAGCAGTACTTC
>.|TRBV15|15|TRBJ1-5|.
CATSRARVGNQPQHF
TGTGCCACCAGCAGAGCCCGCGTCGGCAATCAGCCCCAGCATTTT
>TRBD2|TRBV7-2|16|TRBJ2-1|.
CASSLYTGGPYNEQFF
TGTGCCAGCAGCTTATATACGGGGGGGCCATACAATGAGCAGTTCTTC
>.|TRBV11-3|13|TRBJ2-5|.
CASSHREGETQYF
TGTGCCAGCAGCCACAGGGAAGGGGAGACCCAGTACTTC
>.|TRBV6-5|14|TRBJ2-1|.
CASSYSGGSNEQFF
TGTGCCAGCAGTTACTCTGGGGGGAGCAATGAGCAGTTCTTC
>TRBD1|TRBV28|16|TRBJ1-4|.
CASSPQGAQANEKLFF
TGTGCCAGCAGTCCACAGGGGGCGCAGGCTAATGAAAAACTGTTTTTT
>.|TRBV16|15|TRBJ2-5|.
CASSQSGREEETQYF
TGTGCCAGCAGCCAATCGGGCAGGGAGGAAGAGACCCAGTACTTC
>.|TRBV5-4|13|TRBJ1-5|.
CASSSGVNQPQHF
TGTGCCAGCAGCTCAGGCGTCAATCAGCCCCAGCATTTT
>.|TRBV30|16|TRBJ2-1|.
CAWSAPKGGTGNEQFF
TGTGCCTGGAGTGCCCCTAAGGGGGGGACGGGCAATGAGCAGTTCTTC
>.|TRBV27|17|TRBJ1-4|once
CASSFLAPQATNEKLFF
TGTGCCAGCAGTTTTTTGGCCCCTCAGGCAACTAATGAAAAACTGTTTTTT
>TRBD2|TRBV28|19|TRBJ2-3|.
CASSLFGRGGSAFPGAQYF
TGTGCCAGCAGTTTATTCGGCCGTGGCGGGAGTGCGTTCCCCGGGGCGCAGTATTTT
>.|TRBV2|12|TRBJ2-7|.
CASSQDINEQYF
TGTGCCAGCAGCCAGGACATCAACGAGCAGTACTTC
>.|TRBV2|14|TRBJ1-3|few
CASGGRYSGNTIYF
TGTGCCAGCGGGGGCAGGTACTCTGGAAACACCATATATTTT
>TRBD1|TRBV27|19|TRBJ1-5|.
CASSFSRTGKTHSNQPQHF
TGTGCCAGCAGTTTCAGCCGGACAGGGAAAACCCATAGCAATCAGCCCCAGCATTTT
>TRBD2|TRBV19|16|TRBJ2-1|.
CASTPPERGRYNEQFF
TGTGCCAGTACCCCTCCGGAGCGGGGGAGATACAATGAGCAGTTCTTC
>.|TRBV18|16|TRBJ1-1|.
CASSPSPEGSPTEAFF
TGTGCCAGCTCACCGTCCCCAGAGGGAAGCCCAACTGAAGCTTTCTTT
>TRBD1|TRBV29-1|12|TRBJ1-1|.
CSVHRGGTEAFF
TGCAGCGTGCACAGGGGCGGCACTGAAGCTTTCTTT
>TRBD1|TRBV7-7|13|TRBJ2-7|.
CASSWDSSYEQYF
TGTGCTAGCAGCTGGGACAGCTCCTACGAGCAGTACTTC
>TRBD1|TRBV19|15|TRBJ1-5|.
CASSRTGFGNQPQHF
TGTGCCAGTAGTAGGACAGGGTTCGGCAATCAGCCCCAGCATTTT
>.|TRBV27|14|TRBJ1-1|.
CASSRTTGSEDAFF
TGTGCCAGCAGTCGAACCACGGGGTCCGAGGACGCTTTCTTT
>TRBD2|TRBV27|19|TRBJ2-3|.
CASSSLAGGERIYTDTQYF
TGTGCCAGCAGCTCCTTAGCGGGGGGCGAAAGGATTTACACAGATACGCAGTATTTT
>TRBD2|TRBV18|15|TRBJ2-5|.
CASSPPSGRQETQYF
TGTGCCAGCTCACCACCTAGCGGGAGGCAAGAGACCCAGTACTTC
>TRBD1|TRBV6-6|13|TRBJ2-7|.
CASSRTGGDEQYF
TGTGCCAGCAGTCGGACAGGGGGCGACGAGCAGTACTTC
>.|TRBV10-3|15|TRBJ2-1|.
CAISESQGTYNEQFF
TGTGCCATCAGTGAGAGTCAGGGTACTTACAATGAGCAGTTCTTC